The next 7 T cell receptor beta chains were all read from a single sample in a study of blood T cell repertoires in COVID-19. Measured with immunoSEQ multiplex PCR; TCRdb has only the in-frame clones, and not every one. The data show fewer than 400,000 clones, about 83% seen once. What was sequenced was peripheral blood. The receptors come from a man aged 30 to 45 with active or convalescent COVID-19.

The genes are TRBV6-2 or TRBV6-3 and TRBJ1-1; no reliable D call. Deletions cut 2 bases from V and 3 bases from J, with 19 bases between. The CDR3 totals 17 residues. CDR1 is MNHEY, CDR2 SVGEGT, per germline. The CDR3 sequence: CASSYATWRGRYTEAFF. CDR3 nucleotides: TGTGCCAGCAGTTACGCCACCTGGCGGGGAAGGTACACTGAAGCTTTCTTT.

The chain is built from TRBV4-1 and TRBJ1-1; 8 bases map to TRBD1. With 1 base clipped from V and 7 bases from J, the junction kept 5 bases outside the gene matches. The CDR3 is made up of 14 amino acids. Per the germline V gene, CDR1 is MGHRA and CDR2 is YSYEKL. The CDR3 DNA is TGCGCCAGCAGCCAAGGCCAGGGGGCTGATGAAGCTTTCTTT. Translating gives CASSQGQGADEAFF.

V usage is TRBV5-1 and J usage is TRBJ2-1; 8 bases agree with TRBD2. Germline V gives CDR1 SGHRS, CDR2 YFSETQ. The CDR3 has 18 amino acids. V lost 5 bases, J lost 0 bases, and 13 bases stayed unmatched. DNA of the CDR3: TGCGCCAGCAGAGGGGGTAGCGGGATGGGTAGCTCCTACAATGAGCAGTTCTTC. Translation: CASRGGSGMGSSYNEQFF.

This clone was detected a few times. The chain links TRBV11-3 to TRBJ1-2, with D possibly matching TRBD1 (6 bases). The CDR3 loop spans 17 amino acids. Trimming removed 1 base at V and 4 bases at J, with 19 bases between. The germline gives CDR1 SGHNT, CDR2 YENEEA. CDR3 in DNA: TGTGCCAGCAGCTTAGGAATGGGGCCTGCAGGGGCCTATGGCTACACCTTC. This translates into CASSLGMGPAGAYGYTF. The variable domain in full, completed from reference TRBV11-3 and TRBJ1-2, reads EAGVVQSPRYKIIEKKQPVAFWCNPISGHNTLYWYLQNLGQGPELLIRYENEEAVDDSQLPKDRFSAERLKGVDSTLKIQPAELGDSAVYLCASSLGMGPAGAYGYTFGSGTRLTVV.

This clone was counted a few times. V and J are TRBV18 and TRBJ1-6; TRBD1 might be the D (6 bases). The germline V gene encodes CDR1 KGHSH and CDR2 LQKENI. The V end lost 3 bases, the J end lost 9 bases, and 12 bases lay between the germline ends. This CDR3 region has 14 residues. The CDR3 coding sequence is TGTGCCAGCTCACCGTCTGGGGGCGGTTCACCCCTCCACTTT. It codes for CASSPSGGGSPLHF.

The rearrangement uses TRBV15 and TRBJ1-2; the D is unclear. The length of the CDR3 is 13 residues. V was clipped by 0 bases and J by 3 bases, with 5 bases between them. Germline CDR1 and CDR2: LNHNV and YYDKDF (reference sequence). The CDR3 spells CATSRDSDYGYTF. Written as DNA, the CDR3 is TGTGCCACCAGCAGAGACTCCGACTATGGCTACACCTTC.

CDR3 nucleotides: TGTGCCAGCAGCCAGGTTTCGGGACTAGCGGGACCCTCGCCGGGGGAGCAGTACTTC. Amino acid sequence: CASSQVSGLAGPSPGEQYF. The chain employs TRBV7-2 and TRBJ2-7, with 13 nucleotides matching TRBD2. J gave up 7 bases and V 5 bases, and 20 bases lay outside the gene matches. CDR1 and CDR2 from the germline V gene are SGHTA and FQGNSA. The CDR3 runs to 19 residues.